Presented here are 27 T cell receptor beta chains from one specimen sequenced in a study of T cell changes during pregnancy in multiple sclerosis. Data came from immunoSEQ multiplex PCR; TCRdb stores just in-frame clones and leaves some out. Here the sample spans some 37,000 clones, roughly 92% being singletons. Specimen: CD4+ T cells from peripheral blood mononuclear cells, collected before pregnancy. The receptors were sampled from a female donor with multiple sclerosis, enrolled in a pregnancy study.

This chain connects TRBV5-1 to TRBJ2-3; D possibly corresponds to TRBD2 (6 bases). Between the trimmed V and J ends, which lost 0 bases and 10 bases, there was a span of 21 bases. Per germline, CDR1 SGHRS and CDR2 YFSETQ. The CDR3 runs to 16 residues. CDR3 coding DNA: TGCGCCAGCAGCTTGGCAGGGACTGCTCTTGTCGCAGCGCAGTATTTT. Translation gives CASSLAGTALVAAQYF.

The V gene is TRBV9, the J gene TRBJ2-7, with 9 bases that match TRBD1. CDR1 SGDLS and CDR2 YYNGEE come from the germline V gene. The CDR3 spans 19 residues. The trim removed 3 bases at V and 3 bases at J, leaving 19 bases unmatched. The CDR3 DNA follows: TGTGCCAGCAGCGGACCTGAATTTTACCGGGACAGGGTCGACTACGAGCAGTACTTC. This sequence encodes CASSGPEFYRDRVDYEQYF.

The chain carries TRBV10-3 and TRBJ2-2; 11 bases match TRBD2. This CDR3 spans 16 amino acids. Germline V gene lookup returns CDR1 ENHRY and CDR2 SYGVKD. Trimming took 5 bases from V and 2 from J; bases not matched to a gene: 4. CDR3 bases: TGTGCCATCAGTCAAACTAGCGGGAGCAACACCGGGGAGCTGTTTTTT. Translated: CAISQTSGSNTGELFF.

The chain uses TRBV27 and TRBJ1-1; D might be TRBD1 (5 bases). V was cut by 6 bases and J by 5 bases, with 13 bases left in between. CDR3 size: 13 residues. Germline-derived CDR1 and CDR2 are MNHEY and SMNVEV (reference sequence). The CDR3 sequence: CASSTQGATEAFF. DNA for the CDR3: TGTGCCAGCAGCACTCAGGGTGCTACTGAAGCTTTCTTT.

The chain uses TRBV29-1 and TRBJ2-5; D ambiguous. The V gene's germline CDR1 is SQVTM and CDR2 ANQGSEA. This CDR3 is built from 12 residues. Trimming pared 4 bases from V and 1 base from J, leaving 7 bases between. As DNA, the CDR3 is TGCAGCGTTGGGCTCGTCCAAGAGACCCAGTACTTC. The encoded protein is CSVGLVQETQYF.

This clone was counted only a few times. CDR3 nucleotides: TGCGCCAGCAGCCAAGAAAGGGGATGGGGCGAGCAGTACTTC. Protein sequence: CASSQERGWGEQYF. The V and J genes are TRBV4-3 and TRBJ2-7; D perhaps matches TRBD1 (5 bases). With 0 bases removed from V and 6 bases from J, the gap between germline ends came to 12 bases. The CDR3 loop spans 14 amino acids. Germline values: CDR1 LGHNA, CDR2 YSLEER.

V and J are TRBV19 and TRBJ1-2; TRBD1 matches 7 bases. Trimming removed 5 bases from V and 7 bases from J; junction bases left unmatched: 7. The germline CDR1 and CDR2 sequences are LNHDA and SQIVND (reference sequence). CDR3 length: 13 residues. This CDR3 is CASSYRGDGGYTF. The CDR3 coding sequence is TGTGCCAGTAGTTACAGGGGAGATGGTGGCTACACCTTC.

Only one count was recorded for this clone. This rearrangement joins TRBV19 to TRBJ2-5; 9 bases line up with TRBD1. Germline lookup yields CDR1 LNHDA and CDR2 SQIVND (reference sequence). The CDR3 extends over 14 amino acids. J gave up 4 bases and V 4 bases, and 4 bases lay outside the gene matches. The CDR3 sequence is CASSTGTGTETQYF. The DNA for the CDR3 is TGTGCCAGTAGTACCGGGACAGGGACAGAGACCCAGTACTTC.

The J gene is TRBJ1-4, the V gene TRBV11-2; D unclear. Germline V gives CDR1 SGHAT, CDR2 FQNNGV. V dropped 1 base and J dropped 0 bases, with 6 bases sitting between them. The CDR3 spans 15 residues. The CDR3 reads CASSLVSATNEKLFF. DNA for the CDR3: TGTGCCAGCAGCTTAGTGTCTGCAACTAATGAAAAACTGTTTTTT.

The chain couples TRBV5-6 to TRBJ2-3; 8 bases match TRBD1. Unmatched junction bases numbered 9, after V lost 3 bases and J lost 3 bases. CDR1 and CDR2 from the germline V gene are SGHDT and YYEEEE. The CDR3 loop spans 16 amino acids. The CDR3 bases are TGTGCCAGCAGCTCCTCATCGGACAGGGTAACAGATACGCAGTATTTT. The encoded protein is CASSSSSDRVTDTQYF.

The chain combines TRBV19 with TRBJ2-1, with 7 positions matching TRBD2. The CDR3 is 14 residues long. J was trimmed by 8 bases and V by 3 bases; bases with no gene match: 7. The germline V gene has CDR1 LNHDA and CDR2 SQIVND (reference sequence). This CDR3 reads CASSISAGVDEQFF. In nucleotides, the CDR3 is TGTGCCAGTAGTATCTCGGCGGGAGTGGATGAGCAGTTCTTC.

The chain joins TRBV7-9 to TRBJ2-7; the match to TRBD2 covers 12 bases. Trimming took 5 bases from V and 0 from J; bases not matched to a gene: 11. The CDR3 is made up of 18 amino acids. Germline V CDR1 and CDR2: SEHNR, FQNEAQ (reference sequence). CDR3 amino acids: CASSVQGTSGLSSYEQYF. The DNA for the CDR3 is TGTGCCAGCAGCGTACAGGGGACTAGCGGGCTGAGCTCCTACGAGCAGTACTTC.

The chain joins TRBV7-2 to TRBJ2-1; D is unresolved. V was shortened by 4 bases and J by 2 bases, with 9 bases between the two germline ends. The CDR3 is 14 residues long. The germline V gene encodes CDR1 SGHTA and CDR2 FQGNSA. In DNA, the CDR3 is TGTGCCAGCAGCTCGGGTCTTGCCTACAATGAGCAGTTCTTC. This encodes CASSSGLAYNEQFF.

J is TRBJ2-2 and V is TRBV7-8; 8 nucleotides line up with TRBD2. Germline-derived CDR1 and CDR2 are SGHVS and FQNEAQ. J was trimmed by 2 bases and V by 5 bases; bases with no gene match: 10. There are 17 residues in the CDR3. CDR3 loop: CASSTRTSRFNTGELFF. For the CDR3, the DNA is TGTGCCAGCAGCACCCGGACTAGCCGTTTCAACACCGGGGAGCTGTTTTTT.

J is TRBJ2-5 and V is TRBV7-6; the match to TRBD1 covers 8 bases. CDR3 size: 14 residues. Unmatched junction bases numbered 3, after V lost 5 bases and J lost 1 base. Germline V gene sequence: CDR1 SGHVS, CDR2 FNYEAQ. DNA of the CDR3: TGTGCCAGCAGCAGTACAGGGGGCCAAGAGACCCAGTACTTC. This translates into CASSSTGGQETQYF. Together with reference TRBV7-6 and TRBJ2-5, the CDR3 gives the full variable domain: GAGVSQSPRYKVTKRGQDVALRCDPISGHVSLYWYRQALGQGPEFLTYFNYEAQQDKSGLPNDRFSAERPEGSISTLTIQRTEQRDSAMYRCASSSTGGQETQYFGPGTRLLVL.

The chain is built from TRBV27 and TRBJ1-2; D not resolved. CDR1 and CDR2 (germline): MNHEY, SMNVEV (reference sequence). The CDR3 extends over 15 amino acids. Trimming took 6 bases from V and 3 from J, leaving 17 bases between them. The CDR3 nucleotides are TGTGCCAGCAGAACCTTCACTGCCCGGGACTATGGCTACACCTTC. This codes for CASRTFTARDYGYTF.

The CDR3 loop reads CASSYSDSYGYTF. CDR3 in DNA: TGTGCCAGCAGTTACTCCGACAGCTATGGCTACACCTTC. The genes are TRBV6-5 and TRBJ1-2, with D perhaps matching TRBD1 (5 bases). The CDR3 is made up of 13 amino acids. Germline CDR1 and CDR2: MNHEY and SVGAGI. Deletions cut 0 bases from V and 4 bases from J, with 6 bases between.

The rearrangement uses TRBV2 and TRBJ2-3, with D maybe TRBD1 (5 bases). This CDR3 is 13 amino acids long. CDR1 is SNHLY, CDR2 FYNNEI, per germline. Trimming stripped 7 bases from V and 0 bases from J, with 8 bases between. The CDR3 DNA reads as TGTGCCAGCAAGACAGTCAGCACAGATACGCAGTATTTT. It yields the protein CASKTVSTDTQYF.

This clone was recorded once. The chain joins TRBV28 to TRBJ1-2; D may be TRBD1 (5 bases). Germline V lookup: CDR1 MDHEN, CDR2 SYDVKM. This CDR3 contains 15 residues. Between the trimmed V and J ends, which lost 3 bases and 3 bases, there was a span of 14 bases. CDR3 DNA sequence: TGTGCCAGCAGTTTCCCCCTGGGGGGGTACTATGGCTACACCTTC. This codes for CASSFPLGGYYGYTF.

The V call is TRBV9, the J call TRBJ2-3; 9 bases align to TRBD2. The V gene's germline CDR1 is SGDLS and CDR2 YYNGEE. The V segment lost 0 bases and the J segment 1 base; nucleotides outside the gene matches: 9. This CDR3 spans 18 amino acids. As DNA, the CDR3 is TGTGCCAGCAGCGTAGCGCTAGCGGGATATGGGGGCACAGATACGCAGTATTTT. It specifies CASSVALAGYGGTDTQYF.

This clone came up once. J is TRBJ2-3 and V is TRBV29-1; D might be TRBD2 (6 bases). The CDR3 extends over 14 amino acids. CDR1 SQVTM and CDR2 ANQGSEA come from the germline V gene. The V end lost 7 bases, the J end lost 0 bases, and 14 bases lay between the germline ends. This CDR3 reads CSASTRLSTDTQYF. The CDR3 DNA is TGCAGCGCTTCGACTAGACTAAGCACAGATACGCAGTATTTT.

This CDR3 is CATQINYRSGRGSLNTEAFF. CDR3 coding DNA: TGTGCCACCCAAATCAATTATCGGTCCGGTAGGGGGTCCCTGAACACTGAAGCTTTCTTT. The chain carries TRBV19 and TRBJ1-1; a possible D gene is TRBD1 (6 bases). V lost 10 bases, J lost 0 bases, and 33 bases lay in between. CDR1 and CDR2 (germline): LNHDA, SQIVND (reference sequence). The CDR3 loop spans 20 amino acids.

The CDR3 DNA is TGTGCCAGCAGTAACCTAGCGGGAGGGCCCTACGAGCAGTACTTC. Protein: CASSNLAGGPYEQYF. The chain couples TRBV6-6 to TRBJ2-7, with 12 bases aligning to TRBD2. Trimming cost V 5 bases and J 2 bases; bases outside gene matches: 4. CDR3 length: 15 amino acids. Germline loops: CDR1 MNHNY, CDR2 SVGAGI (reference sequence).

The chain couples TRBV7-9 to TRBJ2-2, with 13 bases fitting TRBD2. Losses at the gene ends were 5 bases for V and 7 bases for J; bases not matched to a gene: 7. CDR3 length: 16 residues. CDR1 and CDR2 (germline): SEHNR, FQNEAQ (reference sequence). The CDR3 spells CASSHGLAGVDGELFF. CDR3 in DNA: TGTGCCAGCAGCCATGGACTAGCGGGAGTAGACGGGGAGCTGTTTTTT.

The CDR3 reads CASSSGQIRKNSYEQYF. The CDR3 DNA reads TGTGCCAGCAGTTCAGGACAGATAAGGAAGAACTCCTACGAGCAGTACTTC. The chain has TRBV28 and TRBJ2-7; tentative D call: TRBD1 (6 bases). Germline V gene data show CDR1 as MDHEN and CDR2 as SYDVKM. Trimming took off 4 bases at V and 0 bases at J, with 19 bases between the two ends. The CDR3 extends over 17 amino acids.

V gene TRBV5-1 combines with J gene TRBJ2-5, with TRBD1 identical over 11 bases. Germline values: CDR1 SGHRS, CDR2 YFSETQ. The CDR3 covers 16 residues. V shed 8 bases and J 11 bases; nucleotides not matched to a gene: 20. In nucleotides, the CDR3 is TGCGCCAGTGCGACCTCCGGGACAGGGGGTTTTGGAGAGCAGTACTTC. Encoded protein: CASATSGTGGFGEQYF.

The chain links TRBV19 to TRBJ2-2; TRBD1 matches 7 bases. This CDR3 has 14 residues. The ends lost 7 bases at V and 5 bases at J; junction bases unmatched: 7. Per germline, CDR1 LNHDA and CDR2 SQIVND (reference sequence). The CDR3 bases are TGTGCCAGTACTGGGGACAGAAGAACCGGGGAGCTGTTTTTT. This encodes CASTGDRRTGELFF.